A selection of T cell receptor beta chains follows, all from one sample in a study of blood T cell repertoires in COVID-19. Produced via immunoSEQ multiplex PCR; TCRdb's table is partial and in-frame only. Here the sample spans 200,000 to 300,000 clones, 75% to 90% being singletons. Sequenced input: PBMCs or T cells enriched from blood (not recorded which). These receptors all come from a woman in her 40s with acute COVID-19. Each CDR3 is given with its conserved first and last residue. D genes are given only for firm matches. Size tells how often a clone was seen (once, few, many) or the class of an expanded clone, and some rows leave it out.

J gene,CDR3 length,clone size,D gene,V gene,CDR3 protein,CDR3 DNA
TRBJ2-5,16,once,NA,TRBV2,CASSETRQGTIETQYF,TGTGCCAGCAGTGAAACCCGACAGGGGACTATAGAGACCCAGTACTTC
TRBJ1-3,15,NA,NA,TRBV30,CAWSVRGGKRNTIYF,TGTGCCTGGAGTGTACGGGGGGGGAAGCGGAACACCATATATTTT
TRBJ1-6,13,NA,NA,TRBV5-4,CASSAGSNSPLHF,TGTGCCAGCAGCGCCGGGAGTAATTCACCCCTCCACTTT
TRBJ2-5,15,once,NA,TRBV24-1,CATSDLDGSAETQYF,TGTGCCACCAGTGATTTGGATGGGAGTGCAGAGACCCAGTACTTC
TRBJ2-5,14,NA,NA,TRBV3-1/TRBV3-2,CASSQDRIQETQYF,TGTGCCAGCAGCCAAGACCGTATCCAAGAGACCCAGTACTTC
TRBJ2-1,15,once,TRBD1,TRBV11-2,CASSGQGVRDNEQFF,TGTGCCAGCAGTGGACAGGGGGTAAGGGACAATGAGCAGTTCTTC
TRBJ2-1,16,NA,TRBD2,TRBV7-6,CASSRTSGNSYNEQFF,TGTGCCAGCAGCCGGACTAGCGGCAACTCCTACAATGAGCAGTTCTTC
TRBJ2-5,15,NA,TRBD2,TRBV25-1,CASSDVLGGSETQYF,TGTGCCAGCAGTGATGTCCTCGGCGGGAGCGAGACCCAGTACTTC
TRBJ2-7,14,once,NA,TRBV4-2,CASSQDRGSYEQYF,TGTGCCAGCAGCCAAGACCGAGGTTCCTACGAGCAGTACTTC
TRBJ2-3,14,NA,NA,TRBV30,CAWSKSGRTDTQYF,TGTGCCTGGAGTAAAAGCGGACGCACAGATACGCAGTATTTT
TRBJ2-7,15,NA,TRBD2,TRBV3-1/TRBV3-2,CASSQLGGSMYEQYF,TGTGCCAGCAGCCAATTGGGCGGGAGTATGTACGAGCAGTACTTC
TRBJ2-1,14,NA,TRBD2,TRBV19,CASKGGSAYNEQFF,TGTGCCAGTAAGGGCGGGAGCGCCTACAATGAGCAGTTCTTC
TRBJ2-7,13,few,TRBD2,TRBV18,CASSRDYSYEQYF,TGTGCCAGCTCACGGGACTACTCCTACGAGCAGTACTTC
TRBJ2-3,16,NA,TRBD2,TRBV3-1/TRBV3-2,CASSPLAGASTDTQYF,TGTGCCAGCAGCCCCCTAGCGGGAGCTAGCACAGATACGCAGTATTTT
TRBJ1-2,12,NA,NA,TRBV5-4,CASSLRTNFYTF,TGTGCCAGCAGCTTGAGGACAAATTTCTACACCTTC
TRBJ1-3,15,NA,NA,TRBV14,CASSFGRGFVSTIYF,TGTGCCAGCAGCTTCGGGAGGGGCTTTGTCAGCACCATATATTTT
TRBJ1-1,12,NA,NA,TRBV12-3/TRBV12-4,CASSLQGSEAFF,TGTGCCAGCAGTTTACAGGGGTCTGAAGCTTTCTTT
TRBJ1-6,15,NA,TRBD1,TRBV3-1/TRBV3-2,CASSQMTGENSPLHF,TGTGCCAGCAGCCAGATGACAGGGGAGAATTCACCCCTCCACTTT
TRBJ1-3,16,NA,NA,TRBV30,CAWSVRASWSGNTIYF,TGTGCCTGGAGTGTCAGGGCGTCCTGGTCTGGAAACACCATATATTTT
TRBJ2-3,17,NA,TRBD2,TRBV11-2,CASSPGLAGEGTDTQYF,TGTGCCAGCAGCCCGGGACTAGCGGGAGAAGGCACAGATACGCAGTATTTT
TRBJ1-5,17,NA,TRBD1,TRBV19,CASSIDASGTGNQPQHF,TGTGCCAGTAGTATAGACGCCTCCGGGACAGGGAATCAGCCCCAGCATTTT
TRBJ2-7,15,NA,TRBD2,TRBV10-3,CAISVGLAGTYEQYF,TGTGCCATCAGTGTCGGACTAGCGGGAACTTACGAGCAGTACTTC
TRBJ2-6,15,NA,TRBD2,TRBV7-2,CASSWTSSGANVLTF,TGTGCCAGCAGCTGGACTAGCTCTGGGGCCAACGTCCTGACTTTC
TRBJ2-2,17,NA,TRBD2,TRBV7-9,CASSFKREGRDTGELFF,TGTGCCAGCAGCTTTAAGCGGGAGGGCCGAGACACCGGGGAGCTGTTTTTT
TRBJ2-1,18,NA,TRBD2,TRBV24-1,CATSDLVPGLTSYNEQFF,TGTGCCACCAGTGATCTCGTTCCGGGACTAACTTCCTACAATGAGCAGTTCTTC
TRBJ2-6,16,many,NA,TRBV6-1,CASSDYISSGANVLTF,TGTGCCAGCAGTGATTATATTTCCTCTGGGGCCAACGTCCTGACTTTC
TRBJ2-3,18,NA,NA,TRBV5-1,CASSSPKVIGESTDTQYF,TGCGCCAGCAGTTCCCCAAAAGTAATCGGAGAGAGCACAGATACGCAGTATTTT
TRBJ1-4,16,NA,NA,TRBV19,CASTRRTEQANEKLFF,TGTGCCAGTACCCGTCGGACAGAGCAGGCTAATGAAAAACTGTTTTTT
TRBJ2-1,15,NA,TRBD2,TRBV11-2,CASSLVAGGLDEQFF,TGTGCCAGCAGCTTAGTAGCGGGAGGGTTAGATGAGCAGTTCTTC
TRBJ2-7,15,NA,TRBD1,TRBV11-3,CASSSRTGGGDEQYF,TGTGCCAGCAGCTCTCGGACAGGGGGCGGTGACGAGCAGTACTTC
TRBJ2-7,15,NA,TRBD1,TRBV10-3,CAISPRDRSSYEQYF,TGTGCCATCAGTCCGCGGGACAGGAGCTCCTACGAGCAGTACTTC
TRBJ2-2,14,NA,NA,TRBV3-1/TRBV3-2,CASSHGIFTGELFF,TGTGCCAGCAGCCACGGGATCTTCACCGGGGAGCTGTTTTTT
TRBJ2-6,19,NA,NA,TRBV7-8,CASSVSLGLESSGANVLTF,TGTGCCAGCAGCGTCTCCCTAGGACTCGAATCCTCTGGGGCCAACGTCCTGACTTTC
TRBJ2-5,17,NA,TRBD2,TRBV10-3,CAISESWRERRQETQYF,TGTGCCATCAGTGAGTCCTGGCGGGAGAGGCGGCAAGAGACCCAGTACTTC
TRBJ2-5,14,NA,NA,TRBV3-1/TRBV3-2,CASSQAASQETQYF,TGTGCCAGCAGCCAAGCCGCGAGCCAAGAGACCCAGTACTTC
TRBJ1-2,15,NA,NA,TRBV3-1/TRBV3-2,CASSLRSGEGYGYTF,TGTGCCAGCAGCCTCCGAAGTGGAGAGGGCTATGGCTACACCTTC
TRBJ2-2,15,NA,TRBD2,TRBV19,CASSRGTSATGELFF,TGTGCCAGTAGTAGAGGGACTAGCGCGACCGGGGAGCTGTTTTTT
TRBJ2-7,14,NA,NA,TRBV7-9,CASSLEGNSAEQYF,TGTGCCAGCAGCTTAGAGGGGAACTCGGCCGAGCAGTACTTC
TRBJ1-1,15,NA,NA,TRBV9,CASSVEAGAPTEAFF,TGTGCCAGCAGCGTAGAGGCGGGGGCCCCCACTGAAGCTTTCTTT
TRBJ2-3,17,NA,TRBD2,TRBV7-2,CASSWQAGEMGTDTQYF,TGTGCCAGCAGCTGGCAGGCGGGAGAAATGGGCACAGATACGCAGTATTTT
TRBJ2-1,16,once,TRBD1,TRBV2,CASSAWTGFTYNEQFF,TGTGCCAGCAGTGCTTGGACAGGGTTCACCTACAATGAGCAGTTCTTC
TRBJ2-3,15,NA,NA,TRBV24-1,CATSDRGARTDTQYF,TGTGCCACCAGTGATCGGGGGGCCCGAACAGATACGCAGTATTTT
TRBJ1-4,14,NA,NA,TRBV4-1,CASSPGQWDEKLFF,TGCGCCAGCAGCCCCGGACAGTGGGACGAAAAACTGTTTTTT
TRBJ1-5,16,NA,NA,TRBV15,CATSRDLGAENQPQHF,TGTGCCACCAGCAGAGATCTAGGGGCAGAAAATCAGCCCCAGCATTTT
TRBJ2-5,13,NA,NA,TRBV7-8,CASSSQAWETQYF,TGTGCCAGCAGCTCCCAAGCTTGGGAGACCCAGTACTTC
TRBJ2-1,9,NA,NA,TRBV2,CASGSEQFF,TGTGCCAGCGGGAGTGAGCAGTTCTTC
TRBJ2-5,14,few,NA,TRBV10-3,CAISESTGGETQYF,TGTGCCATCAGTGAGTCAACCGGGGGAGAGACCCAGTACTTC
TRBJ1-5,16,NA,TRBD1,TRBV24-1,CATSDSDRGANQPQHF,TGTGCCACCAGTGACAGTGACAGGGGAGCTAATCAGCCCCAGCATTTT
TRBJ1-5,18,NA,TRBD1,TRBV25-1,CASSEYVGQGIRNQPQHF,TGTGCCAGCAGTGAATATGTCGGACAGGGCATACGCAATCAGCCCCAGCATTTT
TRBJ2-7,15,NA,NA,TRBV6-5,CASSHLASSSYEQYF,TGTGCCAGCAGCCACCTAGCTTCCAGCTCCTACGAGCAGTACTTC
TRBJ2-1,15,NA,NA,TRBV6-5,CASSPHARSYNEQFF,TGTGCCAGCAGCCCCCATGCTAGATCCTACAATGAGCAGTTCTTC
TRBJ2-1,14,NA,NA,TRBV7-2,CASSPDPIRPEEFF,TGTGCCAGCAGCCCAGACCCAATTAGACCAGAGGAGTTCTTC
TRBJ2-2,13,NA,NA,TRBV6-5,CASSYSRSGELFF,TGTGCCAGCAGTTACTCTCGTTCCGGGGAGCTGTTTTTT
TRBJ2-1,14,once,NA,TRBV19,CASSGRGNDNEQFF,TGTGCCAGTAGCGGCAGGGGCAACGACAATGAGCAGTTCTTC
TRBJ2-1,15,NA,TRBD2,TRBV2,CASRELAGPNNEQFF,TGTGCCAGCAGGGAACTAGCGGGGCCTAACAATGAGCAGTTCTTC